This TCR beta chain was profiled in a study of shared clonotypes between healthy human individuals. About the study: The donors, two women and a few men, were aged 18 to 49.

A word on this clone: The antigen remains unidentified. The same CDR3 also results from other DNA sequences found in this sample.

Spread over ten immunoSEQ deep assay plates, unsorted PBMC DNA underwent sequencing. Measured with immunoSEQ multiplex PCR; TCRdb has only the in-frame clones, and not every one. There are about half a million clones in the sample; roughly 80% occur only once, and approximately 12% lies in the top ten. Study results and caveats: Sample collection involved blood only; tissue repertoires are likely different.

This TCR came from a woman in her forties in good health. Some clones in this sample may be carry-over from other donors' samples. Sequencing was performed on PBMCs.

The CDR3 is CASSLGGNTIYF. The CDR3 DNA reads TGTGCCAGCAGCCTCGGAGGAAACACCATATATTTT. The chain has TRBV5-6 and TRBJ1-3; D gene ambiguous. V lost 4 bases and J 4 bases, leaving 6 bases between the germline ends. Germline-derived CDR1 and CDR2 are SGHDT and YYEEEE. The CDR3 runs to 12 residues.